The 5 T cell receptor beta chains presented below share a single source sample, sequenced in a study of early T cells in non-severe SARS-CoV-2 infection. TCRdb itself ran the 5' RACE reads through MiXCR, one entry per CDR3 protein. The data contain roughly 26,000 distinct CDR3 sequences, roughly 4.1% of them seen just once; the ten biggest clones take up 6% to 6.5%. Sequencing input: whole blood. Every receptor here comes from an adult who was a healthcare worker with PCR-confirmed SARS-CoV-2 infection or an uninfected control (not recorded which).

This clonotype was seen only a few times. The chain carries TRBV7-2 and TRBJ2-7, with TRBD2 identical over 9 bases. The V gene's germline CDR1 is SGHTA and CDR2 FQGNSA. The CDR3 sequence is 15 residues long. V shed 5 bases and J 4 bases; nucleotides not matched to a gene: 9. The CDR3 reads CASSPGLALKYEQYF. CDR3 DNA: TGTGCCAGCAGCCCGGGACTAGCCCTCAAATACGAGCAGTACTTC.

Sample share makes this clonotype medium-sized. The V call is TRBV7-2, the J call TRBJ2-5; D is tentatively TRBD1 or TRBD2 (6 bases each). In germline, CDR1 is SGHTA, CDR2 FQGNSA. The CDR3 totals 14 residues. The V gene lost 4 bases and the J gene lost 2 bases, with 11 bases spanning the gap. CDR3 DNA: TGTGCCAGCAGCTCGGGGGCACGGCAAGAGACCCAGTACTTC. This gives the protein CASSSGARQETQYF.

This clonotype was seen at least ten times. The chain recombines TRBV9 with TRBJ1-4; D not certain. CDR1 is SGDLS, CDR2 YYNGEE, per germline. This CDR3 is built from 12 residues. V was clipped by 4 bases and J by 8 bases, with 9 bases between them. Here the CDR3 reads CASSSTGEKLFF. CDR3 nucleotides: TGTGCCAGCAGCTCCACCGGGGAAAAACTGTTTTTT.

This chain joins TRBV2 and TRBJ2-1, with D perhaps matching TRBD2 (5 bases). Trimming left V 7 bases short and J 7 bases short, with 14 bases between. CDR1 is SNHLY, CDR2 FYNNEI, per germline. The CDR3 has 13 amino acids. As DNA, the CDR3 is TGTGCCAGCACCCGAGCCGGCGGGAATGAGCAGTTCTTC. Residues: CASTRAGGNEQFF.

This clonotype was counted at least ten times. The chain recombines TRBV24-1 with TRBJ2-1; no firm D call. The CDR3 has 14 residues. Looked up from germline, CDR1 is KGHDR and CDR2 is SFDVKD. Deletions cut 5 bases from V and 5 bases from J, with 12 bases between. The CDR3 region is CATSAAGLNNEQFF. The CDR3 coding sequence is TGTGCCACCAGTGCGGCAGGTCTAAACAATGAGCAGTTCTTC.